These 20 T cell receptor beta chains share one sample of origin, sequenced in a study of T cells in Graves' hyperthyroidism and ophthalmopathy. RNA transcripts provided the source from which TCR beta CDR3 regions were amplified. A first-round RT-PCR of the TCR CDR3 used the HTBI primer set. TCRdb reanalysed the multiplex PCR reads using MiXCR and keeps one entry per CDR3 protein. The sample has roughly 380,000 distinct CDR3 sequences, around 13% seen once. The sample taken for sequencing was blood. These receptors were obtained from a woman aged 60 to 75 with Graves' hyperthyroidism.

A remark on this clonotype: No conserved phenylalanine or tryptophan is present at the end of the CDR3, so a read error is the likely explanation. The chain employs TRBV5-1 and TRBJ2-1; D is undetermined. Trimming took off 4 bases at V and 0 bases at J, with 8 bases between the two ends. CDR3 size: 14 residues. Looked up from germline, CDR1 is SGHRS and CDR2 is YFSETQ. The DNA of the CDR3 is TGCGCCAGCAGCCCCGGGTCCTCCTACAATGAGCAGTTCTCC. Amino acids: CASSPGSSYNEQFS.

As regards this clonotype: A read error is possible here, since a much larger clone lies one base away. The rearrangement joins TRBV28 to TRBJ2-7; D is uncertain. The CDR3 totals 11 residues. Trimming removed 6 bases at V and 5 bases at J, with 8 bases between. CDR1 and CDR2 (germline): MDHEN, SYDVKM. The CDR3 sequence: CASRYRHEQYF. The CDR3 DNA is TGTGCCAGCAGGTACAGACACGAGCAGTACTTC.

This clonotype was recorded at least ten times. V and J are TRBV2 and TRBJ1-1; a possible D gene is TRBD1 (5 bases). The CDR3 loop spans 15 amino acids. Per germline, CDR1 SNHLY and CDR2 FYNNEI. V lost 6 bases, J lost 4 bases, and 18 bases lay in between. DNA of the CDR3: TGTGCCAGCAGGGCTGACTCGTTTGGGGGCACTGAAGCTTTCTTT. Translating it yields CASRADSFGGTEAFF. The full variable domain, rest sourced from reference TRBV2 and TRBJ1-1, is EPEVTQTPSHQVTQMGQEVILRCVPISNHLYFYWYRQILGQKVEFLVSFYNNEISEKSEIFDDQFSVERPDGSNFTLKIRSTKLEDSAMYFCASRADSFGGTEAFFGQGTRLTVV.

This clonotype was seen at least ten times. The rearrangement uses TRBV12-3 or TRBV12-4 and TRBJ2-3; 14 bases align to TRBD2. This CDR3 region has 14 residues. With V trimmed by 7 bases and J by 6 bases, 3 bases remained unmatched. As DNA, the CDR3 is TGTGCCAGCACGAGGACTAGCGGGAGGGATACGCAGTATTTT. Translating gives CASTRTSGRDTQYF.

This clonotype occurred a few times. The genes are TRBV10-1 and TRBJ2-7; 11 bases line up with TRBD2. This CDR3 spans 14 amino acids. J was trimmed by 4 bases and V by 10 bases; bases with no gene match: 9. Germline loops: CDR1 WNHNN, CDR2 SYGVQD (reference sequence). CDR3 sequence: CAKTPGLAEYEQYF. CDR3 sequence (DNA): TGCGCCAAGACTCCGGGACTAGCGGAGTACGAGCAGTACTTC.

This clonotype showed up many times. V gene TRBV29-1 combines with J gene TRBJ2-7; possibly TRBD2 for D (6 bases). The CDR3 loop spans 19 amino acids. Trimming removed 1 base from V and 5 bases from J, with 30 bases in between. Germline V CDR1 and CDR2: SQVTM, ANQGSEA. In DNA, the CDR3 is TGCAGCGTTGAAGGTCTCCCCGATAAAAAGACTAGATTTGCCCACGAGCAGTACTTC. Its translation is CSVEGLPDKKTRFAHEQYF.

This chain links TRBV5-1 with TRBJ2-5; 7 bases are a match to TRBD2. CDR1 and CDR2 from the germline V gene are SGHRS and YFSETQ. This CDR3 region has 15 residues. Trimming at V came to 0 bases and at J to 5 bases, leaving 7 bases not matched to a gene. The chain's CDR3 is CASSLGLGGVETQYF. The CDR3 DNA is TGCGCCAGCAGCTTGGGTTTGGGAGGGGTCGAGACCCAGTACTTC. Filled out from reference TRBV5-1 and TRBJ2-5, the complete variable domain reads KAGVTQTPRYLIKTRGQQVTLSCSPISGHRSVSWYQQTPGQGLQFLFEYFSETQRNKGNFPGRFSGRQFSNSRSEMNVSTLELGDSALYLCASSLGLGGVETQYFGPGTRLLVL.

The chain is built from TRBV29-1 and TRBJ2-6; D ambiguous. The CDR3 is 16 amino acids. V was cut by 3 bases and J by 1 base, with 13 bases left in between. The germline gives CDR1 SQVTM, CDR2 ANQGSEA. CDR3 DNA sequence: TGCAGCGTTGAGGCCATCGCGGTTTCTGGGGCCAACGTCCTGACTTTC. It encodes CSVEAIAVSGANVLTF.

This clonotype has a count of ten or more. The chain uses TRBV12-3 or TRBV12-4 and TRBJ2-2; 10 positions match TRBD2. This CDR3 comprises 15 residues. V was pared by 5 bases and J by 5 bases, with 5 bases of the junction left unmatched. In DNA form, the CDR3 reads TGTGCCAGCAGTCAGCGGGAGGGGGGGACCGGGGAGCTGTTTTTT. Its translation: CASSQREGGTGELFF.

The chain recombines TRBV10-1 with TRBJ2-2; no clear D. Germline loops: CDR1 WNHNN, CDR2 SYGVQD (reference sequence). The CDR3 spans 13 residues. V dropped 2 bases and J dropped 8 bases, with 9 bases sitting between them. The CDR3 coding sequence is TGCGCCAGCAGTGAGGTGGTATCAGGGGAGCTGTTTTTT. Protein product: CASSEVVSGELFF.

This clonotype was counted ten times or more. This chain uses TRBV5-1 with TRBJ2-1, with a tentative D call TRBD2 (6 bases). The CDR3 sequence is 16 residues long. CDR1 is SGHRS and CDR2 is YFSETQ in the germline V gene. Deletions cut 2 bases from V and 4 bases from J, with 16 bases between. The CDR3 sequence: CASSLLASVRYNEQFF. CDR3 sequence (DNA): TGCGCCAGCAGCTTACTAGCCTCGGTGAGGTACAATGAGCAGTTCTTC. The complete variable domain, with remaining parts taken from reference TRBV5-1 and TRBJ2-1, reads KAGVTQTPRYLIKTRGQQVTLSCSPISGHRSVSWYQQTPGQGLQFLFEYFSETQRNKGNFPGRFSGRQFSNSRSEMNVSTLELGDSALYLCASSLLASVRYNEQFFGPGTRLTVL.

V gene TRBV7-9 combines with J gene TRBJ2-2; weak D call: TRBD1 (6 bases). V lost 4 bases to trimming and J lost 4 bases, with 13 bases between them. The germline gives CDR1 SEHNR, CDR2 FQNEAQ (reference sequence). The CDR3 has 15 amino acids. CDR3 sequence reads: CASSSPVRGTGELFF. The CDR3 coding sequence is TGTGCCAGCAGCTCCCCTGTCAGGGGCACCGGGGAGCTGTTTTTT.

The chain recombines TRBV10-3 with TRBJ1-5, with TRBD1 identical over 7 bases. V trimming: 2 bases; J trimming: 2 bases; junction bases outside the gene matches: 6. The CDR3 length is 16 residues. Per germline, CDR1 ENHRY and CDR2 SYGVKD. The chain's CDR3 is CAISEDRETGNQPQHF. The CDR3 coding sequence is TGTGCCATCAGTGAGGACAGGGAGACGGGCAATCAGCCCCAGCATTTT.

The chain is built from TRBV28 and TRBJ1-5; D possibly corresponds to TRBD1 (5 bases). The ends were cut back, 1 base at V and 6 bases at J, with 16 bases in the middle. Per germline, CDR1 MDHEN and CDR2 SYDVKM. This CDR3 is built from 16 residues. This CDR3 is CASSLSFRGGGQPQHF. Written as DNA, the CDR3 is TGTGCCAGCAGTTTATCGTTTCGGGGGGGTGGTCAGCCCCAGCATTTT.

In its sample, this clonotype was seen many times. This sequence joins TRBV5-1 and TRBJ2-2, with D possibly being TRBD2 (6 bases). Trimming stripped 5 bases from V and 2 bases from J, with 10 bases between. CDR3 size: 14 residues. Germline CDR1 and CDR2: SGHRS and YFSETQ. CDR3 residues: CASRPTSNTGELFF. The CDR3 DNA reads TGCGCCAGCAGGCCAACTAGCAACACCGGGGAGCTGTTTTTT.

The CDR3 DNA sequence: TGCGCCAGCAGCCAAGGAACAGGGGTGAATTCACCCCTCCACTTT. As protein: CASSQGTGVNSPLHF. The chain is built from TRBV4-1 and TRBJ1-6; 7 bases are a match to TRBD1. Germline values: CDR1 MGHRA, CDR2 YSYEKL. With V trimmed by 1 base and J by 7 bases, 4 bases remained unmatched. The CDR3 sequence is 15 residues long.

This clonotype was detected ten times or more. This rearrangement joins TRBV7-2 to TRBJ2-1, with 9 bases matching TRBD1. The CDR3 is 13 residues long. Germline CDR1 reads SGHTA; CDR2 reads FQGNSA. Trimming cost V 5 bases and J 9 bases; bases outside gene matches: 5. CDR3 in amino acids: CASSIGTGSEQFF. In DNA, the CDR3 is TGTGCCAGCAGCATTGGGACAGGGAGTGAGCAGTTCTTC.

This clonotype was counted many times. This chain uses TRBV18 with TRBJ2-1; no clear D gene. Germline values: CDR1 KGHSH, CDR2 LQKENI. V was cut by 3 bases and J by 0 bases, with 6 bases left in between. The CDR3 spans 14 residues. The CDR3, as DNA: TGTGCCAGCTCACCTACCCGCTCCTACAATGAGCAGTTCTTC. This codes for CASSPTRSYNEQFF.

Comment on this clonotype: This may come from a read error, since a much larger clone is one base off. The J gene is TRBJ1-1, the V gene TRBV18; possibly TRBD1 for D (6 bases). The CDR3 contains 15 residues. Germline CDR1 is KGHSH and CDR2 is LQKENI. CDR3 amino acids: CDSSPRTVMNTEAFF. The DNA of the CDR3 is TGTGACAGCTCACCTAGGACAGTAATGAACACTGAAGCTTTCTTT.

This clonotype was observed at least ten times. The rearrangement joins TRBV18 to TRBJ2-7; TRBD2 aligns across 7 bases. This CDR3 region has 15 residues. J gave up 4 bases and V 0 bases, and 6 bases lay outside the gene matches. Germline V gene lookup returns CDR1 KGHSH and CDR2 LQKENI. The CDR3 sequence is CASSPPYGRQYEQYF. CDR3 coding DNA: TGTGCCAGCTCACCACCATACGGGAGGCAGTACGAGCAGTACTTC.